This T cell receptor (beta chain) was found in a study of cytomegalovirus exposure and HLA in healthy donors. PCR used 60 Vbeta primers and 13 Jbeta primers. Clones were read by immunoSEQ multiplex PCR, and TCRdb kept only the in-frame ones, dropping some. This sample has some 170,000 clones; approximately 80% occur once, and the top ten carry about 9.9%. The CDR3 has 15 amino acids. The germline gives CDR1 SGHVS, CDR2 FQNEAQ. V lost 5 bases to trimming and J lost 9 bases; unmatched junction nucleotides: 11. The clonotype originates from a man in his late teens or twenties in good health and CMV-seropositive. The genes are TRBV7-8 and TRBJ2-1; 9 positions match TRBD1. Source material: PBMCs. CDR3 region: CASSHRVTGGCEQFF. The CDR3 nucleotides are TGTGCCAGCAGCCATAGGGTAACAGGGGGCTGTGAGCAGTTCTTC.